A single sample gave rise to the 3 T cell receptor beta chains below, sequenced in a study of immune evolution from preneoplasia to lung adenocarcinoma (dated by TCRdb to the early 2020s). The library relied on the immunoSEQ multiplex PCR assay. TCRdb obtained this table from immuneACCESS and retained in-frame rearrangements with V and J assigned. These tables miss some clones; where compared with another copy, unresolved V genes account for less than half of the shortfall, and the remainder is unexplained. The sample table lists 3,600 or so clones, about three quarters of them with a count of one. 9% to 10% of the sample is held by the ten biggest clonotypes. Sequencing was carried out using FFPE atypical adenomatous hyperplasia tissue from the lung. What the cell subset or site label conveys for this sample: atypical adenomatous hyperplasia (AAH), lung preneoplasia. These receptor sequences come from a person between 65 and 79 years old with lung adenocarcinoma.

This chain connects TRBV2 to TRBJ2-7; TRBD2 agrees at 11 bases. With 1 base clipped from V and 3 bases from J, the junction kept 5 bases outside the gene matches. The V gene's germline CDR1 is SNHLY and CDR2 FYNNEI. The CDR3 contains 16 residues. The CDR3 DNA reads as TGTGCCAGCAGTGAAGGGGGACTAGCGGCCTTCTACGAGCAGTACTTC. Its protein is CASSEGGLAAFYEQYF.

The chain recombines TRBV4-1 with TRBJ2-3; possible D gene TRBD2, 6 bases. This CDR3 contains 14 residues. The germline CDR1 and CDR2 sequences are MGHRA and YSYEKL. With 6 bases removed from V and 4 bases from J, the gap between germline ends came to 14 bases. The CDR3 reads CASRPGVGADTQYF. The CDR3 region has the DNA TGCGCCAGCAGGCCGGGAGTAGGGGCAGATACGCAGTATTTT.

This chain joins TRBV2 and TRBJ2-7; D is possibly TRBD2 (7 bases). The germline V gene has CDR1 SNHLY and CDR2 FYNNEI. The CDR3 is 17 residues long. V was clipped by 5 bases and J by 6 bases, with 26 bases between them. CDR3 amino acids: CASSYPQGLGRAAEQYF. CDR3 in DNA: TGTGCCAGCAGTTACCCTCAGGGGTTAGGGAGGGCCGCCGAGCAGTACTTC.